The 9 T cell receptor beta chains in this list originate from one sample, sequenced in a study of blood T cells in healthy people across ages. PCR was performed a second time for roughly 6 to 12 cycles using a sample-barcoded 5' primer and a J-beta primer mix. MiXCR, applied by TCRdb to the 5' RACE reads, yields one record per CDR3 protein. The sample has around 1.5 million distinct CDR3 sequences; 45% to 70% are singletons. The sequenced material came from blood. These TCRs come from a man aged 18 to 30 in good health.

The chain employs TRBV4-1 and TRBJ2-3, with D tentatively TRBD2 (6 bases). This CDR3 region has 16 residues. Germline assignment: CDR1 MGHRA and CDR2 YSYEKL. The V end lost 1 base, the J end lost 4 bases, and 15 bases lay between the germline ends. For the CDR3, the DNA is TGCGCCAGCAGCCAAGGCCGAGGGCGGGGACCAGATACGCAGTATTTT. Translation gives CASSQGRGRGPDTQYF.

This clonotype has a handful of counts. The chain links TRBV25-1 to TRBJ2-6, with D possibly TRBD1 on 5 matching bases. The CDR3 has 17 residues. With 3 bases removed from V and 1 base from J, the gap between germline ends came to 13 bases. The germline gives CDR1 MGHDK, CDR2 SYGVNS. The DNA of the CDR3 is TGTGCCAGCAGTGAGGGTCGGGCAGGGTCTGGGGCCAACGTCCTGACTTTC. This codes for CASSEGRAGSGANVLTF. The whole variable domain, remainder taken from reference TRBV25-1 and TRBJ2-6, is EADIYQTPRYLVIGTGKKITLECSQTMGHDKMYWYQQDPGMELHLIHYSYGVNSTEKGDLSSESTVSRIRTEHFPLTLESARPSHTSQYLCASSEGRAGSGANVLTFGAGSRLTVL.

This clonotype was observed a few times. V usage is TRBV27 and J usage is TRBJ2-1; possibly TRBD1 or TRBD2 for D (5 bases each). V dropped 3 bases and J dropped 9 bases, with 33 bases sitting between them. CDR3 length: 20 amino acids. Germline loops: CDR1 MNHEY, CDR2 SMNVEV (reference sequence). The CDR3 spells CASSLVGSTVRDPPWGEQFF. In DNA, the CDR3 is TGTGCCAGCAGTTTGGTCGGGTCTACAGTAAGGGACCCCCCCTGGGGTGAGCAGTTCTTC.

Ten or more counts support this clonotype. The rearrangement joins TRBV20-1 to TRBJ2-1, with TRBD2 as a possible D gene (5 bases). V was cut by 5 bases and J by 6 bases, with 17 bases left in between. Germline-derived CDR1 and CDR2 are DFQATT and SNEGSKA (reference sequence). There are 14 residues in the CDR3. The CDR3: CSAPEKDFTNEQFF. The DNA of the CDR3 is TGCAGTGCTCCGGAGAAGGACTTTACCAATGAGCAGTTCTTC.

This clonotype has a handful of counts. The chain employs TRBV29-1 and TRBJ2-3; a weak D match, TRBD2 (7 bases). Per the germline V gene, CDR1 is SQVTM and CDR2 is ANQGSEA. CDR3 length equals 12 residues. The CDR3 DNA is TGCAGTCTGGGAGGGGGTCAGGGGACGCAGTATTTT. Translating gives CSLGGGQGTQYF.

This sequence joins TRBV12-3 or TRBV12-4 and TRBJ2-1; TRBD2 agrees at 8 bases. V was pared by 2 bases and J by 4 bases, with 4 bases of the junction left unmatched. The CDR3 runs 15 residues. The DNA of the CDR3 is TGTGCCAGCAGTTTAAAAAGCGGGAGTTACAATGAGCAGTTCTTC. It translates to CASSLKSGSYNEQFF.

The genes are TRBV7-2 and TRBJ1-2, with D unclear. This CDR3 has 15 amino acids. Germline CDR1 reads SGHTA; CDR2 reads FQGNSA. The germline V and J ends were trimmed by 4 bases and 1 base, with 13 bases remaining between them. The CDR3: CASSSSGGDNYGYTF. The CDR3 region has the DNA TGTGCCAGCAGCTCATCCGGCGGAGATAACTATGGCTACACCTTC. Using reference TRBV7-2 and TRBJ1-2 for the parts outside the CDR3, the full variable domain is GAGVSQSPSNKVTEKGKDVELRCDPISGHTALYWYRQSLGQGLEFLIYFQGNSAPDKSGLPSDRFSAERTGGSVSTLTIQRTQQEDSAVYLCASSSSGGDNYGYTFGSGTRLTVV.

This clonotype was seen only a few times. This chain uses TRBV3-1 with TRBJ1-2; a possible D gene is TRBD1 (6 bases). Trimming removed 1 base at V and 9 bases at J, with 15 bases between. Germline CDR1 reads LGHDT; CDR2 reads YNNKEL (reference sequence). There are 14 residues in the CDR3. The CDR3 bases are TGTGCCAGCAGCCAAGCCTCCGGGACAACAAGCTACACCTTC. Its protein is CASSQASGTTSYTF.

The chain couples TRBV6-1 to TRBJ1-1; D gene uncertain. This CDR3 spans 14 amino acids. V gave up 3 bases and J gave up 0 bases, with 8 bases separating them. Germline CDR1 is MNHNS and CDR2 is SASEGT. CDR3 DNA sequence: TGTGCCAGCAGTGAGGCGACTGTGAACACTGAAGCTTTCTTT. Translated: CASSEATVNTEAFF.